This T cell receptor beta chain stems from a study of T cell responses to AZD1222 COVID-19 vaccine. Sequencing was performed with immunoSEQ multiplex PCR; in TCRdb, only in-frame clones are kept and a portion is missing. The sample lists roughly 120,000 clones; around nine tenths were seen once. Findings of the study overall: With two AZD1222 doses given, Spike-specific TCR breadth and depth both rose. Clonal diversity was possibly underestimated; the donors were predominantly white British and more often female. Recipients of AZD1222 seropositive at baseline numbered only six or seven. The reported proportion of spike-specific TCRs targeting unmutated variant regions was nearly half.

Concerning this clone itself: No antigen is known for it.

The CDR3 loop spans 15 amino acids. Germline loops: CDR1 LGHDT, CDR2 YNNKEL (reference sequence). V lost 4 bases to trimming and J lost 4 bases, with 16 bases between them. The sequence derives from an adult in good health. The sequences come from peripheral blood, collected on day 0 of AZD1222 vaccination. J is TRBJ1-2 and V is TRBV3-1 (or the pseudogene TRBV3-2); the D is unclear. The CDR3 reads CASSPRPTSGYGYTF. The CDR3 bases are TGTGCCAGCAGCCCCCGACCGACTTCGGGCTATGGCTACACCTTC.